This T cell receptor (beta chain) comes out of a study of CD8 T cells in Susac syndrome. Sequencing of TCR beta drew on CD8+ and CD4+ T cells from blood. It was negative isolation that provided the CD8+ and CD4+ T cells, whereas TEMRA cells were enriched by FACS. As for this clonotype: Its target is unknown.

The authors reverse transcribed roughly 0.5 to 1 ug RNA with random hexamers. The CDR3 of TCR beta was amplified by immunoSEQ multiplex PCR across 54 Vbeta and 13 Jbeta. Via MiXCR, TCRdb re-called the immunoSEQ multiplex PCR reads, giving one row per CDR3 protein. The repertoire holds approximately 180,000 distinct CDR3 sequences, with almost 96% as singletons. Whole-study results and caveats: The study conceded that relatively few individuals underwent its TCR sequencing and HLA analysis.

The TCR comes from a human donor with multiple sclerosis. Source material: CD4+ T cells from PBMCs.

CDR3 in amino acids: CASGQGMWGPSYEQYF. Written as DNA, the CDR3 is TGTGCTAGTGGCCAGGGGATGTGGGGACCGTCCTACGAGCAGTACTTC. The chain employs TRBV12-5 and TRBJ2-7; D might be TRBD1 (6 bases). Germline loops: CDR1 LGHNT, CDR2 FRNRAP. The V end was cut by 6 bases, the J end by 1 base, with 19 bases between. This CDR3 region has 16 residues.